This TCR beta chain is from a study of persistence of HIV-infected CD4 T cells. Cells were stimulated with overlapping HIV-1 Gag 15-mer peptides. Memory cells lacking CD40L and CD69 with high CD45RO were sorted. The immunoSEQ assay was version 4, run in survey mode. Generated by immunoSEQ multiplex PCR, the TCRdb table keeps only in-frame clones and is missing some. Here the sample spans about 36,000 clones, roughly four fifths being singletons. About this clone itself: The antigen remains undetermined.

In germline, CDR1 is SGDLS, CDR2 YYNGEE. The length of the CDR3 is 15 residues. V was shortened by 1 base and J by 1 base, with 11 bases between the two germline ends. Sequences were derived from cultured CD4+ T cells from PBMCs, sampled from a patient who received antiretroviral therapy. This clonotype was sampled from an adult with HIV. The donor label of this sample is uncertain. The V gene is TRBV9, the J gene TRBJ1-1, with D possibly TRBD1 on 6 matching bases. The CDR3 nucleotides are TGTGCCAGCAGCGTACGGCAGGGGTCGAACACTGAAGCTTTCTTT. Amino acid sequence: CASSVRQGSNTEAFF.